The next 26 T cell receptor beta chains were all read from a single sample in a study of graft-versus-host responses after intestinal transplantation. Repertoires were generated with immunoSEQ multiplex PCR, while TCRdb's copy carries only in-frame clones and drops some. The repertoire has 9,800 or so clones, less than 80% of them found once; the top ten carry about 24%. The starting material, graft tissue, was processed to release intraepithelial and lamina propria lymphocytes. Sequenced material: ileum tissue, taken about 530 days after intestinal transplant. The receptors come from a human patient who received an intestinal transplant, so some T cells may come from the graft donor.

The genes are TRBV15 and TRBJ2-5; TRBD1 is a possible D gene (5 bases). V lost 3 bases and J 7 bases, leaving 9 bases between the germline ends. Germline CDR1 is LNHNV and CDR2 is YYDKDF (reference sequence). CDR3 length: 12 amino acids. Written as DNA, the CDR3 is TGTGCCACCAGCAGCAGTACAGGGACCCAGTACTTC. It yields the protein CATSSSTGTQYF. The entire variable domain, with the rest obtained from reference TRBV15 and TRBJ2-5, is as follows: DAMVIQNPRYQVTQFGKPVTLSCSQTLNHNVMYWYQQKSSQAPKLLFHYYDKDFNNEADTPDNFQSRRPNTSFCFLDIRSPGLGDTAMYLCATSSSTGTQYFGPGTRLLVL.

In DNA form, the CDR3 reads TGCGCCAGCAGCTTGGGTGGGGGTCGAACCTACGAGCAGTACTTC. Amino acids: CASSLGGGRTYEQYF. The chain has TRBV5-1 and TRBJ2-5; D could derive from TRBD1 or TRBD2 (5 bases each). The J call is doubtful: the DNA matches TRBJ2-7 better. Germline V gene sequence: CDR1 SGHRS, CDR2 YFSETQ. The CDR3 contains 15 residues.

CDR3 protein: CALPHTGGFNNEQFF. The DNA for the CDR3 is TGTGCCTTACCGCATACAGGGGGCTTTAACAATGAGCAGTTCTTC. This chain connects TRBV30 to TRBJ2-1; 9 bases match TRBD1. This CDR3 spans 15 amino acids. The trim removed 7 bases at V and 5 bases at J, leaving 12 bases unmatched. Germline V gene lookup returns CDR1 GTSNPN and CDR2 SVGIG (reference sequence).

The CDR3 here is CASRVTIASGYEQYF. The CDR3 region has the DNA TGTGCCAGCAGAGTAACTATTGCTTCGGGCTACGAGCAGTACTTC. J is TRBJ2-5 and V is TRBV6-5, with D unresolved. The J call is doubtful: the DNA matches TRBJ2-7 better. Germline CDR1 and CDR2: MNHEY and SVGAGI. This CDR3 is built from 15 residues.

CDR3 sequence: CASSDSQGSHEQFF. The DNA for the CDR3 is TGTGCCAGCAGTGACTCGCAGGGGTCGCATGAGCAGTTCTTC. The V call is TRBV6-4, the J call TRBJ2-1, with D possibly being TRBD1 (6 bases). CDR3 size: 14 residues. V lost 0 bases to trimming and J lost 8 bases, with 11 bases between them. CDR1 and CDR2 from the germline V gene are MRHNA and SNTAGT.

The chain couples TRBV6-1 to TRBJ2-7; no firm D call. Germline CDR1 and CDR2: MNHNS and SASEGT. The CDR3 runs to 12 residues. V was shortened by 3 bases and J by 2 bases, with 5 bases between the two germline ends. Here the CDR3 reads CASSDPAYEQYF. CDR3 bases: TGTGCCAGCAGTGACCCAGCCTACGAGCAGTACTTC.

Points on this clone: One end of the junction does not line up with germline, which may come from a read error. The identical CDR3 is also encoded by other nucleotide sequences in the sample. V usage is TRBV2 and J usage is TRBJ2-2, with a possible D match to TRBD1 (5 bases). CDR1 is SNHLY and CDR2 is FYNNEI in the germline V gene. The CDR3 covers 17 residues. The CDR3 is CASSEAGSRTDTGELFF. As DNA, the CDR3 is TGTGCCAGCAGTGAAGCGGGAAGTAGAACGGACACCGGAGAGCTGTTTTTT.

V usage is TRBV5-5 and J usage is TRBJ2-7; 10 positions match TRBD1. CDR1 is SGHKS and CDR2 is YYEKEE in the germline V gene (reference sequence). This CDR3 is 15 amino acids long. Unmatched junction bases numbered 11, after V lost 5 bases and J lost 6 bases. The CDR3: CASRRGGQGRSEQYF. Here the CDR3 DNA reads TGTGCCAGCAGGCGCGGGGGACAGGGGCGGTCCGAGCAGTACTTC.

A single count supports this clone. V usage is TRBV28 and J usage is TRBJ1-1, with D maybe TRBD1 (5 bases). This CDR3 region has 12 residues. The V end was cut by 4 bases, the J end by 11 bases, with 14 bases between. The V gene's germline CDR1 is MDHEN and CDR2 SYDVKM. The CDR3 protein is CASSSKGRDAFF. The CDR3 DNA follows: TGTGCCAGCAGTTCAAAGGGGAGAGATGCTTTCTTT.

The V gene is TRBV6-1, the J gene TRBJ1-1; D gene unclear. CDR3 length: 11 residues. V lost 8 bases, J lost 3 bases, and 7 bases lay in between. Germline loops: CDR1 MNHNS, CDR2 SASEGT. CDR3 DNA sequence: TGTGCCAGCGGGCGGGACACTGAAGCTTTCTTT. It is translated as CASGRDTEAFF.

Remarks on this clone: The junction departs from germline at one end; a sequencing error may be responsible. The chain couples TRBV25-1 to TRBJ2-2; 8 nucleotides agree with TRBD1. Germline V CDR1 and CDR2: MGHDK, SYGVNS. The CDR3 is made up of 15 amino acids. The CDR3 bases are TGTACCAGCAGTGGGGCAGGGGGCTACACCGGGGAGCTGTTTTTT. It yields the protein CTSSGAGGYTGELFF.

This clone has only a few counts. The chain is built from TRBV7-2 and TRBJ1-6; 7 nucleotides agree with TRBD1. The CDR3 spans 19 residues. Germline V gene lookup returns CDR1 SGHTA and CDR2 FQGNSA. With V trimmed by 2 bases and J by 0 bases, 10 bases remained unmatched. CDR3 bases: TGTGCCAGCAGCTTACGTCGGCCAGGGGGATCCTCCTATAATTCACCCCTCCACTTT. Amino acids: CASSLRRPGGSSYNSPLHF.

This chain connects TRBV5-3 to TRBJ1-1; D may be TRBD1 (5 bases). TRBV5-3 carries the ORF label, with uncertain function. This CDR3 spans 13 amino acids. Trimming removed 7 bases from V and 1 base from J, with 11 bases in between. The CDR3 DNA reads as TGTGCCAGAGGGGCCAAGTCGAACACTGAAGCTTTCTTT. Translated: CARGAKSNTEAFF.

This clone was detected once. The rearrangement joins TRBV7-2 to TRBJ2-5; 7 bases align to TRBD1. The end of the DNA aligns better with TRBJ2-7, so the J call may be wrong. CDR1 and CDR2 (germline): SGHTA, FQGNSA. The CDR3 is 14 residues long. CDR3 nucleotide sequence: TGTGCCAGCAGCTCCCGACAGGGTCGGTACGAGCAGTACTTC. Translation: CASSSRQGRYEQYF.

This clone was detected a few times. This chain links TRBV9 with TRBJ1-4, with D hard to call. Germline-derived CDR1 and CDR2 are SGDLS and YYNGEE. This CDR3 has 14 residues. V was trimmed by 5 bases and J by 4 bases, leaving 12 bases between them. Written as DNA, the CDR3 is TGTGCCAGCAGTGGTGCAGCGGATAATGAAAAACTGTTTTTT. Its translation: CASSGAADNEKLFF.

The chain recombines TRBV18 with TRBJ1-2, with D perhaps TRBD1 (5 bases). Germline V gene data show CDR1 as KGHSH and CDR2 as LQKENI. V lost 4 bases to trimming and J lost 4 bases, with 7 bases between them. This CDR3 has 12 amino acids. The CDR3 loop reads CASSRDVYGYTF. Here the CDR3 DNA reads TGTGCCAGCTCACGGGACGTCTATGGCTACACCTTC. The whole variable domain, remainder taken from reference TRBV18 and TRBJ1-2, is NAGVMQNPRHLVRRRGQEARLRCSPMKGHSHVYWYRQLPEEGLKFMVYLQKENIIDESGMPKERFSAEFPKEGPSILRIQQVVRGDSAAYFCASSRDVYGYTFGSGTRLTVV.

The chain joins TRBV21-1 to TRBJ2-5; TRBD2 reflects the table's D call only, with no check against the DNA. TRBV21-1 corresponds to a pseudogene. This CDR3 has 18 amino acids. The CDR3 sequence: CASSNIAGGNNREGTQYF. CDR3 bases: TGTGCCAGCAGCAATATAGCGGGAGGTAATAATAGAGAAGGGACCCAGTACTTC.

The chain carries TRBV9 and TRBJ1-3, with TRBD1 matching 9 bases. In germline, CDR1 is SGDLS, CDR2 YYNGEE. CDR3 size: 18 residues. Unmatched junction bases numbered 7, after V lost 0 bases and J lost 0 bases. In DNA, the CDR3 is TGTGCCAGCAGCGTAGGGGGGACAGGGCTTAGCTCTGGAAACACCATATATTTT. Protein sequence: CASSVGGTGLSSGNTIYF.

The rearrangement links TRBV19 to TRBJ1-2, with 8 bases identical to TRBD1. Germline assignment: CDR1 LNHDA and CDR2 SQIVND (reference sequence). Trimming cost V 5 bases and J 5 bases; bases outside gene matches: 4. The length of the CDR3 is 13 residues. The CDR3 loop reads CASSYRGIYGYTF. The CDR3, as DNA: TGTGCCAGTAGTTACAGGGGGATATATGGCTACACCTTC.

The rearrangement uses TRBV29-1 and TRBJ2-7; 13 bases agree with TRBD2. Germline V CDR1 and CDR2: SQVTM, ANQGSEA. The CDR3 loop spans 17 amino acids. J was trimmed by 0 bases and V by 4 bases; bases with no gene match: 9. CDR3 in amino acids: CSVVGGTSGAISYEQYF. The CDR3, as DNA: TGCAGCGTTGTGGGAGGGACTAGCGGGGCCATCTCCTACGAGCAGTACTTC.

The J gene is TRBJ2-1, the V gene TRBV7-9, with D possibly matching TRBD1 (6 bases). The V gene lost 1 base and the J gene lost 8 bases, with 15 bases spanning the gap. There are 15 residues in the CDR3. Germline V gene sequence: CDR1 SEHNR, CDR2 FQNEAQ (reference sequence). The CDR3: CASSLVGRGVDEQFF. The CDR3 nucleotides read TGTGCCAGCAGCTTAGTTGGCAGGGGAGTCGATGAGCAGTTCTTC.

This chain uses TRBV4-1 with TRBJ2-1; D is ambiguous. Trimming removed 1 base at V and 10 bases at J, with 11 bases between. Germline values: CDR1 MGHRA, CDR2 YSYEKL. The CDR3 has 13 amino acids. This chain's CDR3 is CASSQGDLREQFF. CDR3 in DNA: TGCGCCAGCAGCCAAGGAGACTTGCGGGAGCAGTTCTTC.

The chain couples TRBV7-8 to TRBJ1-1; tentative D call: TRBD1 (5 bases). Trimming shortened V by 0 bases and J by 1 base, and 9 bases separated the two germline ends. This CDR3 is 15 amino acids long. CDR1 is SGHVS, CDR2 FQNEAQ, per germline. CDR3 region: CASSLAGTANTEAFF. CDR3 DNA: TGTGCCAGCAGCTTAGCAGGGACTGCGAACACTGAAGCTTTCTTT.

J is TRBJ2-1 and V is TRBV21-1; the table's TRBD2 call for D was not verified on the DNA. TRBV21-1 is a recognized pseudogene. CDR3 size: 17 residues. Here the CDR3 DNA reads TGTGCCAGCAGCAAAGGACCCACTAGCTCCTCCTACAATGAGCAGTTCTTC. Its protein is CASSKGPTSSSYNEQFF.

This clone was detected a few times. The chain recombines TRBV6-4 with TRBJ2-1, with TRBD2 matching over 12 bases. In germline, CDR1 is MRHNA, CDR2 SNTAGT. The J segment lost 6 bases and the V segment lost 5 bases, leaving 5 bases of the junction unmatched. This CDR3 is built from 15 residues. The CDR3 nucleotides are TGTGCCAGCAGTATTGGACTAGCGGGAATCAATGAGCAGTTCTTC. This gives the protein CASSIGLAGINEQFF.

This rearrangement joins TRBV6-1 to TRBJ1-5; D gene uncertain. The V and J ends lost 2 bases and 1 base respectively, with 3 bases between them. The CDR3 has 13 amino acids. The germline V gene has CDR1 MNHNS and CDR2 SASEGT. The CDR3 sequence: CASSEYSNQPQHF. CDR3 coding DNA: TGTGCCAGCAGTGAATACAGCAATCAGCCCCAGCATTTT.